This TCR beta chain was retrieved from a study of T cells in Graves' hyperthyroidism and ophthalmopathy. This clonotype was seen ten or more times. Researchers took RNA transcripts and amplified the TCR beta CDR3 regions from them. HTBI primers were used for first-round RT-PCR of the TCR CDR3. MiXCR was run by TCRdb on the multiplex PCR reads, yielding one entry per CDR3 protein. The sample consists of around 100,000 distinct CDR3 sequences, approximately 48% of them appearing once. The V and J ends lost 0 bases and 5 bases respectively, with 10 bases between them. Germline CDR1 and CDR2: LNHNV and YYDKDF (reference sequence). The CDR3 has 14 residues.

This receptor was identified in a man aged 35 to 55 with Graves' hyperthyroidism. This chain links TRBV15 with TRBJ2-5; D remains ambiguous. The sequencing input was blood. The CDR3 sequence is CATSRDRASETQYF. DNA of the CDR3: TGTGCCACCAGCAGAGATCGGGCGTCGGAGACCCAGTACTTC.